Sequencing of this TCR beta chain was carried out in a study of blood T cell repertoires in COVID-19. In the study overall: Acute-phase and convalescent COVID-19 samples originated in the United States, Italy and Spain. The analysed material was cDNA or gDNA that came from T cells, B-cell-depleted T cells, or PBMCs.

The germline V gene encodes CDR1 LNHDA and CDR2 SQIVND (reference sequence). The CDR3 has 17 amino acids. The trim removed 4 bases at V and 0 bases at J, leaving 6 bases unmatched. As processed by the authors: Nucleated cell counts were estimated from reference gene primer amplification. Sequencing used immunoSEQ multiplex PCR; TCRdb keeps in-frame clones, though not all of them. V, J and clone size are taken as reported in that table, and D and trimming were inferred from the DNA itself. The data hold fewer than 70,000 clones, with under 90% observed a single time. The sequence was obtained from a human donor in a cohort sampled during active COVID-19. The V call is TRBV19, the J call TRBJ2-4, with TRBD1 matching 10 bases. Sequenced sample: peripheral blood. CDR3 sequence (DNA): TGTGCCAGTAGTAGGACAGGGGGTTCCGGAGCCAAAAACATTCAGTACTTC. Amino acids: CASSRTGGSGAKNIQYF.